Listed here is a single T cell receptor (beta chain). The J segment lost 4 bases and the V segment lost 3 bases, leaving 2 bases of the junction unmatched. Germline CDR1 and CDR2: MDHEN and SYDVKM. The CDR3 spans 16 residues. Profiling relied on immunoSEQ multiplex PCR, and the TCRdb table lists in-frame clones only, not all of them. The sample holds about 84,000 clones, roughly 98% seen once. This sample stems from a study of technical replicates of blood from a handful of donors. This sequence was found in a human donor in good health. The sequenced material came from T cells isolated from PBMCs. The chain uses TRBV28 and TRBJ2-3, with 15 bases lining up with TRBD2. The CDR3: CASSFGLAGGADTQYF. For the CDR3, the DNA is TGTGCCAGCAGTTTCGGACTAGCGGGAGGGGCAGATACGCAGTATTTT.